These 8 T cell receptor beta chains share one sample of origin, sequenced in a study of OX40 agonist ivuxolimab in advanced cancers. Data came from immunoSEQ multiplex PCR; TCRdb stores just in-frame clones and leaves some out. Here the sample spans just over 90,000 clones, more than 85% being singletons. Sequencing was performed on CD4+ or CD8+ T cells sorted from blood, taken in a trial of the OX40 agonist ivuxolimab. These receptors all come from an adult with an advanced solid tumor such as melanoma, head and neck, liver or kidney cancer.

This chain joins TRBV9 and TRBJ1-3, with D maybe TRBD1 (6 bases). CDR1 SGDLS and CDR2 YYNGEE come from the germline V gene. The CDR3 extends over 16 amino acids. V lost 1 base, J lost 0 bases, and 11 bases lay in between. The CDR3 loop is CASSVNRVLSGNTIYF. DNA of the CDR3: TGTGCCAGCAGCGTAAACAGGGTTCTCTCTGGAAACACCATATATTTT.

V and J are TRBV6-1 and TRBJ2-7; TRBD1 matches 7 bases. Germline CDR1 is MNHNS and CDR2 is SASEGT. The CDR3 covers 15 residues. CDR3 loop: CAARQGNLPSYEQYF. The CDR3 nucleotides read TGTGCAGCTAGACAGGGTAACCTCCCCTCCTACGAGCAGTACTTC.

The chain links TRBV6-1 to TRBJ2-7; D possibly corresponds to TRBD2 (7 bases). Trimming removed 6 bases from V and 1 base from J, with 16 bases in between. The length of the CDR3 is 15 residues. Germline V gene data show CDR1 as MNHNS and CDR2 as SASEGT. CDR3 amino acids: CASRDDGGRSYEQYF. The CDR3, as DNA: TGTGCCAGCAGAGACGACGGGGGGCGTTCCTACGAGCAGTACTTC.

The chain joins TRBV5-5 to TRBJ2-7; D not resolved. The germline gives CDR1 SGHKS, CDR2 YYEKEE (reference sequence). The CDR3 has 12 residues. The ends were cut back, 3 bases at V and 3 bases at J, with 7 bases in the middle. CDR3 DNA sequence: TGTGCCAGCAGCTCGGACCTCTACGAGCAGTACTTC. It specifies CASSSDLYEQYF.

The chain has TRBV7-8 and TRBJ2-7; D is possibly TRBD1 (5 bases). The germline V gene has CDR1 SGHVS and CDR2 FQNEAQ. With 4 bases removed from V and 4 bases from J, the gap between germline ends came to 8 bases. The CDR3 runs to 12 residues. The CDR3 region has the DNA TGTGCCAGCAGCTCCAGGGTGTACGAGCAGTACTTC. Its protein product is CASSSRVYEQYF.

The chain carries TRBV4-3 and TRBJ1-2; D unresolved. Between the trimmed V and J ends, which lost 0 bases and 5 bases, there was a span of 19 bases. Germline V lookup: CDR1 LGHNA, CDR2 YSLEER. The CDR3 is 17 residues long. The CDR3 spells CASSQDRSPGTRYGYTF. The CDR3 DNA reads TGCGCCAGCAGCCAAGATCGGAGCCCCGGTACGCGTTATGGCTACACCTTC.

This rearrangement joins TRBV27 to TRBJ1-1; 7 positions agree with TRBD1. The CDR3 consists of 13 residues. Germline V gene sequence: CDR1 MNHEY, CDR2 SMNVEV (reference sequence). V lost 4 bases, J lost 10 bases, and 9 bases stayed unmatched. In DNA form, the CDR3 reads TGTGCCAGCAGTTCCCGACAGGGCGAGGGAGCTTTCTTT. Amino acids: CASSSRQGEGAFF.

The chain employs TRBV7-3 and TRBJ2-1, with D unresolved. Germline V lookup: CDR1 SGHTA, CDR2 FQGTGA. The germline V and J ends were trimmed by 1 base and 0 bases, with 4 bases remaining between them. The CDR3 spans 14 residues. As DNA, the CDR3 is TGTGCCAGCAGCTTAAATGGCTCCTACAATGAGCAGTTCTTC. This gives the protein CASSLNGSYNEQFF.